The 8 T cell receptor beta chains below come from one sample, sequenced in a study of T cells expressing NK-cell markers. TCRdb re-called the 5' RACE reads; every CDR3 protein appears as one record, without DNA. This table lists about 260,000 distinct CDR3 sequences. The sequenced material came from blood T cells: a sorted CD56 or NKG2C T cell subset, CD4+ or CD8+ T cells, or bulk PBMC T cells (not recorded which). The origin of the receptors is a woman between 18 and 69 years old in good health.

The rearrangement joins TRBV7-3 to TRBJ2-1; the TRBD2 assignment by TCRdb is unverifiable without DNA. Germline V lookup: CDR1 SGHTA, CDR2 FQGTGA. The CDR3 spans 16 residues. CDR3: CASSPQASGDYNEQFF. The complete variable domain, with remaining parts taken from reference TRBV7-3 and TRBJ2-1, reads GAGVSQTPSNKVTEKGKYVELRCDPISGHTALYWYRQSLGQGPEFLIYFQGTGAADDSGLPNDRFFAVRPEGSVSTLKIQRTERGDSAVYLCASSPQASGDYNEQFFGPGTRLTVL.

The V and J genes are TRBV5-1 and TRBJ1-3; TCRdb outputs TRBD1, but without DNA this stays unchecked. The CDR3 runs to 17 residues. Germline lookup yields CDR1 SGHRS and CDR2 YFSETQ. The CDR3 sequence: CASSPVGQGPTGNTIYF.

The CDR3 spells CASSEALRTSGGGIADTQYF. V is TRBV2 and J is TRBJ2-3; TCRdb names TRBD2, which stays unverified in the absence of DNA. The germline CDR1 and CDR2 sequences are SNHLY and FYNNEI. CDR3 size: 20 residues.

The chain links TRBV6-1 to TRBJ2-3; without DNA, the TCRdb call of TRBD1 cannot be checked. This CDR3 spans 15 amino acids. From germline, CDR1 is MNHNS and CDR2 SASEGT. The CDR3 sequence is CASRGDRRAPDTQYF.

The CDR3 loop is CASSQGDHSGHEQFF. The gene calls are TRBV4-3 and TRBJ2-1. The germline V gene has CDR1 LGHNA and CDR2 YSLEER. The CDR3 runs 15 residues.

This rearrangement joins TRBV28 to TRBJ2-7; TCRdb calls TRBD2, which cannot be checked without DNA. The CDR3 runs to 13 residues. Germline loops: CDR1 MDHEN, CDR2 SYDVKM. The CDR3 is CASSSGLLTEQYF. Using reference TRBV28 and TRBJ2-7 for the parts outside the CDR3, the full variable domain is DVKVTQSSRYLVKRTGEKVFLECVQDMDHENMFWYRQDPGLGLRLIYFSYDVKMKEKGDIPEGYSVSREKKERFSLILESASTNQTSMYLCASSSGLLTEQYFGPGTRLTVT.

The genes are TRBV29-1 and TRBJ2-5; there is no DNA to check the TCRdb D call of TRBD2. CDR1 and CDR2 (germline): SQVTM, ANQGSEA. The CDR3 totals 13 residues. CDR3 amino acids: CSANRFLRETQYF.

CDR3 in amino acids: CASSPSQGQGETQYF. This chain connects TRBV4-3 to TRBJ2-5; without DNA, the TCRdb call of TRBD1 cannot be checked. Germline V gene lookup returns CDR1 LGHNA and CDR2 YSLEER. The CDR3 has 15 residues.